This T cell receptor beta chain was sequenced in a study of cytomegalovirus exposure and HLA in healthy donors. Trimming pared 4 bases from V and 0 bases from J, leaving 8 bases between. This CDR3 has 13 amino acids. The germline V gene has CDR1 SGHKS and CDR2 YYEKEE (reference sequence). The PCR was carried out with 60 Vbeta primers and 13 Jbeta primers. Authors' data handling: Later, an analysis found 80 million or so unique TCR beta chains, and 9.5 million to 12 million of these were shared. Assay: immunoSEQ multiplex PCR; the TCRdb copy retains only in-frame clones and omits some. The D gene and trimming were derived from the DNA, and the V and J assignments and clone size from that table. Of 150,000 or so clones listed, about 82% are singletons.

Material: PBMCs. The sequence derives from a female donor in good health and CMV-seronegative. The J gene is TRBJ2-7, the V gene TRBV5-5; no clear D. The CDR3 spells CASSQRSSYEQYF. The CDR3 DNA reads TGTGCCAGCAGCCAACGGAGCTCCTACGAGCAGTACTTC.